These T cell receptor beta chains were read from a single sample in a study of cytomegalovirus exposure and HLA in healthy donors. Only in-frame clones appear in the TCRdb table, and some are missing; sequencing was by immunoSEQ multiplex PCR. In the table there are about 97,000 clones, roughly 9.4% of which are singletons. The sequenced material came from PBMCs. The source of these receptors is a man aged 45-65 years in good health and CMV-seropositive. The CDR3 runs from the conserved cysteine through the conserved F or W. The order of the fields is clone size, J gene, D gene, V gene, CDR3 length, CDR3 protein, CDR3 DNA. The D gene is left open where the match is weak. Not every row has a clone size; where given, it reads once, few, many or a size class.

-	TRBJ1-6	TRBD1	TRBV4-1	15	CASSLDRRPNSPLHF	TGCGCCAGCAGCTTGGACAGGCGACCGAATTCACCCCTCCACTTT
few	TRBJ2-1	-	TRBV25-1	15	CASSEAFSGHNEQFF	TGTGCCAGCAGTGAAGCCTTCAGCGGACACAATGAGCAGTTCTTC
-	TRBJ2-3	-	TRBV19	13	CASGTRSTDTQYF	TGTGCCAGTGGTACTAGATCCACAGATACGCAGTATTTT
once	TRBJ2-7	-	TRBV4-1	16	CASSQDTLDYDYAQYF	TGCGCCAGCAGCCAAGATACACTAGATTATGACTACGCGCAGTACTTC
few	TRBJ1-1	TRBD1	TRBV6-5	16	CASSFGQGATNTEAFF	TGTGCCAGCAGTTTCGGACAGGGGGCCACGAACACTGAAGCTTTCTTT
-	TRBJ1-1	-	TRBV28	12	CASSSVNTEAFF	TGTGCCAGCAGTTCGGTTAACACTGAAGCTTTCTTT
few	TRBJ2-7	TRBD2	TRBV29-1	15	CSVDLTSGGSYEQYF	TGCAGCGTTGACCTGACTAGCGGGGGCTCCTACGAGCAGTACTTC
-	TRBJ2-7	TRBD1	TRBV6-5	14	CASRPRQGPYEQYF	TGTGCCAGCAGACCTCGACAGGGACCGTACGAGCAGTACTTC
-	TRBJ2-2	-	TRBV11-2	15	CASSFTLASTGELFF	TGTGCCAGCAGTTTCACCCTAGCTTCCACCGGGGAGCTGTTTTTT
few	TRBJ2-1	TRBD2	TRBV5-6	16	CASSPLGLAGINEQFF	TGTGCCAGCAGCCCCCTCGGACTAGCGGGAATCAATGAGCAGTTCTTC
few	TRBJ2-7	TRBD1	TRBV29-1	14	CSVEGDRGTYEQYF	TGCAGCGTTGAAGGTGACAGGGGGACCTACGAGCAGTACTTC
few	TRBJ2-1	-	TRBV7-9	15	CASSPSQGGYNEQFF	TGTGCCAGCAGCCCTTCCCAGGGGGGCTACAATGAGCAGTTCTTC
once	TRBJ2-1	-	TRBV7-2	14	CASSLAGQYNEQFF	TGTGCCAGCAGCTTGGCGGGACAGTACAATGAGCAGTTCTTC
-	TRBJ2-1	-	TRBV7-6	17	CASSSSGWESSYNEQFF	TGTGCCAGCAGCTCCAGCGGGTGGGAGAGCTCCTACAATGAGCAGTTCTTC
few	TRBJ2-2	TRBD2	TRBV4-3	17	CASSQEGLAGATGELFF	TGCGCCAGCAGCCAAGAAGGACTAGCGGGAGCAACCGGGGAGCTGTTTTTT
-	TRBJ2-7	-	TRBV7-8	14	CASSLGVAGDEQYF	TGTGCCAGCAGCTTAGGAGTAGCAGGGGACGAGCAGTACTTC
-	TRBJ1-1	-	TRBV6-1	15	CASSESGYGGTEAFF	TGTGCCAGCAGTGAATCAGGGTACGGTGGGACTGAAGCTTTCTTT
few	TRBJ1-3	-	TRBV4-2	16	CASSQAGGTLGNTIYF	TGTGCCAGCAGCCAAGCCGGGGGGACACTTGGAAACACCATATATTTT
few	TRBJ2-3	TRBD2	TRBV2	14	CASGLAKYTDTQYF	TGTGCCAGCGGACTAGCAAAATACACAGATACGCAGTATTTT
-	TRBJ2-7	TRBD2	TRBV18	15	CASSPPSGSSYEQYF	TGTGCCAGCTCACCACCTAGCGGGAGCTCCTACGAGCAGTACTTC
-	TRBJ2-2	TRBD2	TRBV6-1	15	CASWGRGAFAGELFF	TGTGCGAGTTGGGGGCGGGGGGCGTTTGCCGGGGAGCTGTTTTTT
-	TRBJ2-5	TRBD2	TRBV7-2	14	CASSPRTSAETQYF	TGTGCCAGCAGCCCTCGGACTAGCGCGGAGACCCAGTACTTC
few	TRBJ2-1	TRBD1	TRBV5-1	15	CASRDTRQGNNEQFF	TGCGCCAGCAGGGATACCAGACAGGGTAATAATGAGCAGTTCTTC
-	TRBJ1-2	TRBD1	TRBV27	18	CASSLSSVSGGYHYGYTF	TGTGCCAGCAGTTTATCGAGTGTTTCAGGGGGCTATCACTATGGCTACACCTTC
few	TRBJ2-5	TRBD2	TRBV13	16	CASSLGRLAGGETQYF	TGTGCCAGCAGCTTAGGACGTCTAGCGGGAGGGGAGACCCAGTACTTC
-	TRBJ2-7	TRBD1	TRBV10-3	12	CAIRDRENEQYF	TGTGCCATCAGGGACAGGGAGAACGAGCAGTACTTC
-	TRBJ1-4	TRBD1	TRBV11-2	16	CASSLEYGTGSEKLFF	TGTGCCAGCAGCCTCGAATACGGGACAGGGAGTGAAAAACTGTTTTTT